This note documents a single TCR beta chain sequence. Its antigen is not known. The data were obtained in a study of T cell responses to AZD1222 COVID-19 vaccine. The assay was immunoSEQ multiplex PCR, and TCRdb's table has in-frame clones only and misses some. Among tens of thousands of clones listed, roughly 90% were seen once. This CDR3 comprises 16 residues. Germline CDR1 reads LGHDT; CDR2 reads YNNKEL (reference sequence). The V end lost 1 base, the J end lost 0 bases, and 10 bases lay between the germline ends. Findings of the study overall: No repertoire was sampled before or during the peak T cell response, only after it. Spike-specific TCRs gained breadth and depth after people received two AZD1222 doses. Females made up more of the donors, who were largely white British, and clonal diversity may have come out too low.

Sequencing used peripheral blood, obtained 28 days after the second AZD1222 dose. V and J are TRBV3-1 (or the pseudogene TRBV3-2) and TRBJ1-5; D not resolved. This TCR was sampled from an adult who received the AZD1222 COVID-19 vaccine. This chain's CDR3 is CASSQGRAYSNQPQHF. CDR3 nucleotides: TGTGCCAGCAGCCAAGGTAGGGCTTATAGCAATCAGCCCCAGCATTTT.